This TCR beta chain is from a study of CD8 T cells in Susac syndrome. Sequencing of TCR beta was undertaken in CD8+ and CD4+ T cells derived from blood. The CD8+ and CD4+ T cells were negatively isolated, with the TEMRA cells enriched by FACS. Trimming at V came to 6 bases and at J to 8 bases, leaving 6 bases not matched to a gene. The CDR3 runs 13 residues. Germline V lookup: CDR1 MGHDK, CDR2 SYGVNS. Reverse transcription of roughly 0.5 to 1 ug RNA was carried out with random hexamers. A multiplex approach, immunoSEQ multiplex PCR, amplified TCR beta CDR3 across 54 Vbeta and 13 Jbeta. TCRdb called the immunoSEQ multiplex PCR reads again in MiXCR, with one record for every CDR3 protein. Counted here are under 150,000 distinct CDR3 sequences, roughly 80% occurring once; the ten biggest clones make up 0.51%.

Material for sequencing was CD8+ T cells from PBMCs. This chain links TRBV25-1 with TRBJ1-2; 10 nucleotides match TRBD1. The receptor's source is a human donor with multiple sclerosis. Written as DNA, the CDR3 is TGTGCCAGCAGCCTGGGGACAGGGGACGGCTACACCTTC. Its protein is CASSLGTGDGYTF.